The rows below give T cell receptor beta chains drawn from one sample of a study of identical twins. TCRdb called the 5' RACE reads again in MiXCR, with one record for every CDR3 protein. This sample has some 260,000 distinct CDR3 sequences, with 11% to 15% found just once. Material for sequencing was memory (CD45RO+) T cells sorted from blood. Receptors were obtained from a woman aged 18-35 years in good health. CDR3s include the opening cysteine and the closing phenylalanine or tryptophan. A D gene is named only where the DNA matches it firmly. Rows may omit the clone size; those that give it use once, few, many or a size class.

v_call	j_call	d_call	clone_size	cdr3_nt	cdr3_aa
TRBV30	TRBJ2-3	.	.	TGTGCCTGTGAGTTACAGAGCGATACGCAGTATTTT	CACELQSDTQYF
TRBV3-1	TRBJ2-7	.	few	TGTGCCAGCAGCCAAGGGACAGAGCAGTACTTC	CASSQGTEQYF
TRBV6-5	TRBJ2-7	TRBD2	few	TGTGCCAGCAGTTATTCGGGGGGTAGTCCCTACGAGCAGTACTTC	CASSYSGGSPYEQYF
TRBV12-3/TRBV12-4	TRBJ2-7	.	few	TGTGCCAGCAGTTCCAAGACAGGGAGGTACGAGCAGTACTTC	CASSSKTGRYEQYF
TRBV15	TRBJ2-6	.	few	TGTGCCACCAGCAGTAGATCTGGGGCCAACGTCCTGACTTTC	CATSSRSGANVLTF
TRBV20-1	TRBJ2-7	TRBD2	.	TGCAGTGTAATCGGGGGGACCTACGAGCAGTACTTC	CSVIGGTYEQYF
TRBV20-1	TRBJ2-3	.	few	TGCAGTGCTGTTAGACCGGGGGATACGCAGTATTTT	CSAVRPGDTQYF
TRBV29-1	TRBJ2-2	.	.	TGCAGCGTTGGTCGCAGGGATACCGGGGAGCTGTTTTTT	CSVGRRDTGELFF
TRBV20-1	TRBJ2-1	.	once	TGCAGTGCTAGAGCGTTTAATGAGCAGTTCTTC	CSARAFNEQFF
TRBV5-5	TRBJ2-1	TRBD2	many	TGTGCCAGCACCGGCCTTAGCGGGATAAGGAATGAGCAGTTCTTC	CASTGLSGIRNEQFF
TRBV9	TRBJ1-1	.	few	TGTGCCAGCAGCGGGCTAAATAATAAGGGCGAAGCTTTCTTT	CASSGLNNKGEAFF
TRBV29-1	TRBJ2-5	.	few	TGCAGCGTTGGGGGTGAGACCCAGTACTTC	CSVGGETQYF
TRBV5-1	TRBJ1-2	.	.	TGCGCCAGCAGCTTTCTATCGGGGGCTAGTGGCTACACCTTC	CASSFLSGASGYTF
TRBV5-1	TRBJ2-6	.	.	TGCGCCAGTAGCCAGGAGGCCAACGTCCTGACTTTC	CASSQEANVLTF
TRBV11-2	TRBJ2-5	TRBD2	.	TGTGCCAGCAGCCTGCGTCCTGGGGCGGGGGTAGGAGAGACCCAGTACTTC	CASSLRPGAGVGETQYF
TRBV10-3	TRBJ2-4	.	few	TGTGCCATCAGGGGTATAGACAAAAACATTCAGTACTTC	CAIRGIDKNIQYF
TRBV6-5	TRBJ2-5	.	.	TGTTCCGTCAGGTACCAAGAGACCCAGTACTTC	CSVRYQETQYF
TRBV12-5	TRBJ1-3	.	.	TGTGCTAGTGGAGAGGTCCTTGGAAACACCATATATTTT	CASGEVLGNTIYF
TRBV18	TRBJ1-1	TRBD1	few	TGTGCCAGCTCATACGGGACAGGGGGTGAAGCTTTCTTT	CASSYGTGGEAFF
TRBV13	TRBJ1-1	.	few	TGTGCCAGCAGCTTAGGAGAGTTTGAAGCTTTCTTT	CASSLGEFEAFF
TRBV6-1	TRBJ2-3	TRBD2	many	TGTGCCAGCAGTGGGAGTCGGAGCGGGAAGACAGATACGCAGTATTTT	CASSGSRSGKTDTQYF
TRBV7-9	TRBJ2-1	.	.	TGTGCCAGCAGCTTAATGGCTGGAGAGAATGAGCAGTTCTTC	CASSLMAGENEQFF
TRBV3-1	TRBJ2-3	TRBD2	.	TGTGCCAGCAGCCAAGGGGCGGGGGGGACCTCAGATACGCAGTATTTT	CASSQGAGGTSDTQYF
TRBV2	TRBJ2-4	.	.	TGTGCCAGCAGTGAAGATTGGGCGCTAGCCAAAAACATTCAGTACTTC	CASSEDWALAKNIQYF
TRBV7-8	TRBJ2-1	TRBD2	many	TGTGCCAGCAGCTTCCTGACTGGTGGCGGGGGTCCATACAATGAGCAGTTCTTC	CASSFLTGGGGPYNEQFF
TRBV7-8	TRBJ2-7	.	few	TGTGCCAGCAGCCTAGGCCCCACCCAGGCCAGCTACGAGCAGTACTTC	CASSLGPTQASYEQYF
TRBV5-1	TRBJ2-5	TRBD2	many	TGCGCCAGCGGGACTAGCATCGGGGAGACCCAGTACTTC	CASGTSIGETQYF
TRBV5-6	TRBJ2-7	.	.	TGTGCCAGCAGCTCCGACCCCTACGAGCAGTACTTC	CASSSDPYEQYF
TRBV6-1	TRBJ2-3	.	few	TGTGCCAGCAGACAAAGGGGCTTTAGCACAGATACGCAGTATTTT	CASRQRGFSTDTQYF
TRBV2	TRBJ2-7	.	few	TGTGCCAGCAGTGTTATTAGGGAGCAGTACTTC	CASSVIREQYF
TRBV6-1	TRBJ2-5	TRBD2	many	TGTGCCAGCAGTACCCCCGGGCTCCTAGCGGGGGGTTTTCGGTACTTC	CASSTPGLLAGGFRYF
TRBV6-1	TRBJ2-6	TRBD1	few	TGTGCCACCAAGACAGGGGAAAACTCTGGGGCCAACGTCCTGACTTTC	CATKTGENSGANVLTF
TRBV18	TRBJ2-3	TRBD2	.	TGTGCCAGCTCCCGAGAAGCGGGGGGCACAACCAGCACAGATACGCAGTATTTT	CASSREAGGTTSTDTQYF
TRBV5-1	TRBJ2-2	TRBD1	many	TGCGCCAGCAGCCCGACAGGGGGCGGGGAGCTGTTTTTT	CASSPTGGGELFF
TRBV6-5	TRBJ2-1	TRBD2	.	TGTGCCAGCAGCTCCTCCCTTAGCGGGAGCTCCTACAATGAGCAGTTCTTC	CASSSSLSGSSYNEQFF
TRBV6-1	TRBJ2-3	.	.	TGTGCCAGCGGCGTTCATCTCGCGGATACGCAGTATTTT	CASGVHLADTQYF
TRBV12-3/TRBV12-4	TRBJ2-7	TRBD1	few	TGTGCCAGCAGTCCTGACAGGGCTGGTTACGAGCAGTACTTC	CASSPDRAGYEQYF
TRBV19	TRBJ1-4	.	.	TGTGCCAGTAGATTGGTCCAGGCAACTAATGAAAAACTGTTTTTT	CASRLVQATNEKLFF
TRBV9	TRBJ2-1	.	.	TGTGCCAGCAGCGTAGATTTCCGGGGAAGGGGGAATGAGCAGTTCTTC	CASSVDFRGRGNEQFF
TRBV7-2	TRBJ2-7	.	.	TGTGCCAGCAGTAAAATTGGACAGTCCTCCTACGAGCAGTACTTC	CASSKIGQSSYEQYF
TRBV3-2	TRBJ2-3	.	.	TGTGCCAGCAGCCAACCCATAGGCCCAGATACGCAGTATTTT	CASSQPIGPDTQYF
TRBV5-1	TRBJ1-1	.	few	TGCGCCAGCAGTTCGCAGGGTCCCTCCAACACTGAAGCTTTCTTT	CASSSQGPSNTEAFF
TRBV12-3/TRBV12-4	TRBJ1-1	.	many	TGTGCCAGCAGCGGTGGGGACACTGAAGCTTTCTTT	CASSGGDTEAFF
TRBV14	TRBJ1-2	.	many	TGTGCCAGCAGCCAAGATGGGTATGGCTACACCTTC	CASSQDGYGYTF
TRBV5-5	TRBJ2-1	TRBD1	many	TGTGCCAGCAGCGGACAGGGGGGTAGTGAGCAGTTCTTC	CASSGQGGSEQFF
TRBV28	TRBJ2-7	TRBD2	many	TGTGCCAGCAGACTAGCGATTTCGGGTTCGGAGCAGTACTTC	CASRLAISGSEQYF
TRBV6-4	TRBJ2-3	.	.	TGTGCCAGCAGTGTGGAGGGAGGCACAGATACGCAGTATTTT	CASSVEGGTDTQYF
TRBV20-1	TRBJ2-3	.	few	TGCAGTGCTCCAGGACTTGACACAGATACGCAGTATTTT	CSAPGLDTDTQYF
TRBV4-2	TRBJ2-1	.	many	TGTGCCAGCAGCCAAGGACTAGCTAGGGGGTTAATGGATGAGCAGTTCTTC	CASSQGLARGLMDEQFF
TRBV5-6	TRBJ1-2	.	few	TGTGCCAGCAGCCGATGGACAGAGCCTAGGGGCTACACCTTC	CASSRWTEPRGYTF
TRBV20-1	TRBJ1-2	.	.	TGCAGTGCGCCGACAGGCCTCTTGGGCTATGGCTACACCTTC	CSAPTGLLGYGYTF
TRBV19	TRBJ1-2	.	.	TGTGCCACCACCGGAACAGCGAACTATGGCTACACCTTC	CATTGTANYGYTF
TRBV2	TRBJ2-2	TRBD1	few	TGTGCCAGCAGTGAGGGGAGACAGGGGCACACCGGGGAGCTGTTTTTT	CASSEGRQGHTGELFF
TRBV30	TRBJ2-7	TRBD2	many	TGTGCCTGGAACGAGCTAGCGGGAGGGCCGGTGCAGTACTTC	CAWNELAGGPVQYF
TRBV20-1	TRBJ2-1	TRBD1	.	TGCAGTGCTAGAGATCTAAGCTTTTGGGACAGGGGATCGAATGAGCAGTTCTTC	CSARDLSFWDRGSNEQFF
TRBV20-1	TRBJ1-1	TRBD1	few	TGCAGTGCTAGTGGACAGGGGGTGGGTACTGAAGCTTTCTTT	CSASGQGVGTEAFF
TRBV3-1	TRBJ2-7	TRBD2	few	TGTGCCACCTCGCTAGCGGGAGGGGTGTACGAGCAGTACTTC	CATSLAGGVYEQYF
TRBV7-9	TRBJ2-3	.	once	TGTGCCAGCAGCTTAGGCTCGGCACCGGGGGCAGATACGCAGTATTTT	CASSLGSAPGADTQYF
TRBV20-1	TRBJ2-1	TRBD2	many	TGCAGCGCTATAAAAACTCCGGGGAGGGGCAACAATGAGCAGTTCTTC	CSAIKTPGRGNNEQFF